These T cell receptor beta chains were read from a single sample in a study of blood T cells in healthy people across ages. One entry per CDR3 protein, called by TCRdb with MiXCR from the 5' RACE reads. The sample holds roughly 1.9 million distinct CDR3 sequences, 39% seen once. Sequenced: blood. Every receptor here comes from a human donor in good health. Each CDR3 is given with its conserved first and last residue. Each record gives: V gene, D gene, clone size, J gene, CDR3 protein, CDR3 DNA. A D gene is named only where the DNA matches it firmly. Clone size is shown for a subset of rows, as once, few, many or a class of expanded clone.

TRBV20-1,TRBD2,.,TRBJ2-5,CSARSWTSGAETQYF,TGCAGTGCTAGATCCTGGACTAGCGGGGCAGAGACCCAGTACTTC
TRBV7-3,.,few,TRBJ2-1,CASSLRSESSYNEQFF,TGTGCCAGCAGCTTAAGATCTGAGAGCTCCTACAATGAGCAGTTCTTC
TRBV7-9,TRBD2,.,TRBJ2-7,CASTSGRGLYEQYF,TGTGCCAGCACCTCAGGGAGGGGACTCTACGAGCAGTACTTC
TRBV6-5,.,.,TRBJ1-1,CASSYSPGDGPEAFF,TGTGCCAGCAGTTACTCTCCGGGTGACGGACCTGAAGCTTTCTTT
TRBV5-1,.,.,TRBJ1-2,CASRNETGGGYTF,TGCGCCAGCAGAAACGAGACAGGAGGAGGCTACACCTTC
TRBV20-1,.,.,TRBJ2-3,CGRESRRTDTQYF,TGCGGCCGGGAATCTCGGCGGACAGATACGCAGTATTTT
TRBV7-2,.,.,TRBJ2-1,CASSLINFSYTEQFF,TGTGCCAGCAGCTTAATAAATTTCTCCTACACTGAGCAGTTCTTC
TRBV7-3,.,few,TRBJ2-3,CASSPNPTTNTDTQYF,TGTGCCAGCAGCCCGAATCCGACTACGAACACAGATACGCAGTATTTT
TRBV7-9,.,few,TRBJ1-2,CASQPGPNYGYTF,TGTGCCAGTCAACCCGGACCCAACTATGGCTACACCTTC
TRBV2,TRBD1,.,TRBJ2-3,CASVRGTGGTDTQYF,TGTGCCAGCGTTCGCGGGACAGGGGGCACAGATACGCAGTATTTT
TRBV5-6,.,.,TRBJ2-4,CASSPIQLAKNIQYF,TGTGCCAGCAGCCCTATCCAGCTAGCCAAAAACATTCAGTACTTC
TRBV4-1,.,few,TRBJ2-7,CASSQDPDSHEQYF,TGCGCCAGCAGCCAAGATCCTGACTCCCACGAGCAGTACTTC
TRBV6-1,TRBD2,few,TRBJ2-7,CASGLADNYEQYF,TGTGCTTCGGGACTAGCGGATAACTACGAGCAGTACTTC
TRBV2,.,.,TRBJ1-5,CASGRGSGQPQHF,TGTGCCAGCGGAAGGGGGTCGGGACAGCCCCAGCATTTT
TRBV15,TRBD1,.,TRBJ1-1,CATSSRQGGTAFF,TGTGCCACCAGCAGCCGACAGGGAGGGACAGCTTTCTTT
TRBV12-3/TRBV12-4,.,few,TRBJ1-2,CASSFGTEKNYGYTF,TGTGCCAGCAGTTTCGGGACCGAGAAGAACTATGGCTACACCTTC
TRBV5-1,TRBD1,.,TRBJ2-4,CASSLAQGQSRGQYF,TGCGCCAGCAGCTTGGCCCAGGGACAGTCGAGGGGGCAGTACTTC
TRBV12-3/TRBV12-4,.,few,TRBJ2-7,CASSPIPRPIPYEQYF,TGTGCCAGCAGCCCTATCCCGAGACCGATCCCCTACGAGCAGTACTTC
TRBV3-1,.,.,TRBJ2-3,CASSQGTTGTASKGDTQYF,TGTGCCAGCAGCCAAGGGACTACCGGGACAGCCTCAAAGGGGGATACGCAGTATTTT
TRBV2,.,.,TRBJ1-5,CASSAETYSNQPQHF,TGTGCCAGCAGTGCAGAGACGTATAGCAATCAGCCCCAGCATTTT
TRBV9,TRBD1,few,TRBJ2-5,CASNTIGTVEETQYF,TGTGCCAGCAACACCATCGGGACAGTAGAAGAGACCCAGTACTTC
TRBV10-3,TRBD1,.,TRBJ2-5,CAISASGTGETQYF,TGTGCCATCAGTGCCTCGGGGACAGGAGAGACCCAGTACTTC
TRBV28,.,few,TRBJ2-7,CASRPEEENYEQYF,TGTGCCAGCAGACCTGAGGAGGAAAATTACGAGCAGTACTTC
TRBV28,.,.,TRBJ2-7,CASKPPDAYEQYF,TGTGCCAGCAAACCCCCGGATGCCTACGAGCAGTACTTC
TRBV20-1,.,.,TRBJ2-7,CSARDPWGSSYEQYF,TGCAGTGCTAGAGATCCTTGGGGAAGCTCCTACGAGCAGTACTTC
TRBV30,.,.,TRBJ1-2,CAWTGGAYGYTF,TGTGCCTGGACCGGGGGGGCCTATGGCTACACCTTC
TRBV6-6,TRBD1,.,TRBJ1-2,CASSSRQGPFHNYGYTF,TGTGCCAGCAGTTCCAGACAGGGGCCTTTTCATAACTATGGCTACACCTTC
TRBV7-2,TRBD2,.,TRBJ2-7,CASSFTSGVAYEQYF,TGTGCCAGCAGCTTCACTAGCGGGGTGGCCTACGAGCAGTACTTC
TRBV6-2/TRBV6-3,.,.,TRBJ2-7,CASRLDHEQYF,TGTGCCAGCAGGCTAGACCACGAGCAGTACTTC
TRBV10-3,.,few,TRBJ1-2,CAISESQGTTYGYTF,TGTGCCATCAGTGAGTCCCAGGGAACTACTTATGGCTACACCTTC